The T cell receptor beta chain described here comes from a study of OX40 agonist ivuxolimab in advanced cancers. Background on the study: Intravenous ivuxolimab at 0.01 to 10 mg/kg was given to patients every 2 weeks. Three patients, one with hepatocellular carcinoma and two with cutaneous melanoma, achieved partial responses.

On this clone itself: Its matching antigen is unknown.

No patient had autoimmune disease or received systemic immunosuppression. Study observations and caveats: The specificity for antigen of the expanded peripheral T cells was not determined.

Data came from immunoSEQ multiplex PCR; TCRdb stores just in-frame clones and leaves some out. The table has 43,000 or so clones, 88% seen once. From germline, CDR1 is SGHAT and CDR2 FQNNGV. This CDR3 is built from 15 residues. V was cut by 3 bases and J by 2 bases, with 11 bases left in between. This receptor was obtained from an adult with an advanced solid tumor such as melanoma, head and neck, liver or kidney cancer. V usage is TRBV11-2 and J usage is TRBJ2-1; TRBD1 is a possible D gene (6 bases). The sample here was CD4+ or CD8+ T cells sorted from blood, taken in a trial of the OX40 agonist ivuxolimab. This CDR3 reads CASSFFSGAYNEQFF. Here the CDR3 DNA reads TGTGCCAGCAGCTTCTTCTCAGGGGCCTACAATGAGCAGTTCTTC.